This TCR beta chain was retrieved from a study of blood T cell repertoires in COVID-19. Overall study: The United States, Italy and Spain supplied acute and convalescent COVID-19 samples. In each case, the material was cDNA or gDNA derived from T cells, B-cell-depleted T cells, or PBMCs.

Measured with immunoSEQ multiplex PCR; TCRdb has only the in-frame clones, and not every one. The sample yields around 250,000 clones, 86% seen once. Germline V gives CDR1 SGHNT, CDR2 YYREEE (reference sequence). This CDR3 is built from 15 residues. V lost 4 bases to trimming and J lost 0 bases; unmatched junction nucleotides: 4. The chain employs TRBV5-4 and TRBJ2-1, with 7 bases matching TRBD1. The TCR comes from a man older than 75 with acute or convalescent COVID-19. Sequenced sample: peripheral blood. This CDR3 is CASSPGQASYNEQFF. The CDR3 DNA reads as TGTGCCAGCAGCCCTGGACAGGCCTCCTACAATGAGCAGTTCTTC. Looking up the rest from reference TRBV5-4 and TRBJ2-1 gives the full variable domain: ETGVTQSPTHLIKTRGQQVTLRCSSQSGHNTVSWYQQALGQGPQFIFQYYREEENGRGNFPPRFSGLQFPNYSSELNVNALELDDSALYLCASSPGQASYNEQFFGPGTRLTVL.